These T cell receptor beta chains were read from a single sample in a study of CD8+ T cells in alopecia areata. Some clones are missing from TCRdb's copy, which holds only in-frame ones; the method was immunoSEQ multiplex PCR. The table includes about 140,000 clones, roughly half detected once. Sequenced here: CD4+ T cells sorted from blood, sampled at week 0. These receptors originate from a human donor with alopecia areata. Both conserved end residues are part of each CDR3. Each record gives: J gene, CDR3 length, V gene, clone size, D gene, CDR3 protein, CDR3 DNA. D genes are given only for firm matches. Rows give clone size only sometimes, using once, few, many, or a class for an expanded clone.

j_call: TRBJ1-1
cdr3_length: 14
v_call: TRBV27
clone_size: few
d_call: NA
cdr3_aa: CASSNSRPNTEAFF
cdr3_nt: TGTGCCTCAAGCAACTCGCGACCGAACACTGAAGCTTTCTTT

j_call: TRBJ2-7
cdr3_length: 16
v_call: TRBV25-1
clone_size: NA
d_call: TRBD2
cdr3_aa: CASSELKAGGRYEQYF
cdr3_nt: TGTGCCAGCAGTGAATTGAAGGCGGGAGGGCGTTACGAGCAGTACTTC

j_call: TRBJ2-3
cdr3_length: 13
v_call: TRBV9
clone_size: many
d_call: NA
cdr3_aa: CASSARSGPRGYF
cdr3_nt: TGTGCCAGCAGCGCCCGCTCCGGCCCCCGCGGGTATTTT

j_call: TRBJ2-7
cdr3_length: 13
v_call: TRBV9
clone_size: NA
d_call: NA
cdr3_aa: CASSARGAYEQYF
cdr3_nt: TGTGCCAGCAGCGCGCGAGGGGCCTACGAGCAGTACTTC

j_call: TRBJ2-3
cdr3_length: 17
v_call: TRBV4-1
clone_size: NA
d_call: TRBD2
cdr3_aa: CASSQAPLAGGPDTQYF
cdr3_nt: TGCGCCAGCAGCCAAGCCCCACTAGCGGGAGGGCCCGATACGCAGTATTTT

j_call: TRBJ2-1
cdr3_length: 16
v_call: TRBV30
clone_size: NA
d_call: TRBD1
cdr3_aa: CAWSGMSGQGVNEQFF
cdr3_nt: TGTGCCTGGAGCGGTATGTCGGGACAGGGGGTTAATGAGCAGTTCTTC

j_call: TRBJ2-1
cdr3_length: 14
v_call: TRBV29-1
clone_size: few
d_call: TRBD2
cdr3_aa: CSVDILAGDNEQFF
cdr3_nt: TGCAGCGTTGACATACTAGCGGGAGATAATGAGCAGTTCTTC

j_call: TRBJ2-1
cdr3_length: 15
v_call: TRBV2
clone_size: NA
d_call: NA
cdr3_aa: CASSGWLSSYNEQFF
cdr3_nt: TGTGCCAGCAGTGGTTGGTTGAGCTCCTACAATGAGCAGTTCTTC

j_call: TRBJ1-1
cdr3_length: 14
v_call: TRBV5-1
clone_size: few
d_call: NA
cdr3_aa: CASSLGEINTEAFF
cdr3_nt: TGCGCCAGCAGCTTGGGGGAGATCAACACTGAAGCTTTCTTT

j_call: TRBJ2-3
cdr3_length: 15
v_call: TRBV2
clone_size: NA
d_call: TRBD2
cdr3_aa: CASSLAGVAGDTQYF
cdr3_nt: TGTGCCAGCAGTCTAGCGGGAGTCGCGGGAGATACGCAGTATTTT

j_call: TRBJ1-1
cdr3_length: 14
v_call: TRBV19
clone_size: NA
d_call: TRBD1
cdr3_aa: CASSIGQGTSEAFF
cdr3_nt: TGTGCCAGTAGTATTGGACAGGGGACTTCCGAAGCTTTCTTT

j_call: TRBJ1-2
cdr3_length: 15
v_call: TRBV21-1
clone_size: NA
d_call: NA
cdr3_aa: CASSIGQGACSGYTF
cdr3_nt: TGTGCCAGCAGCATTGGGCAGGGGGCTTGCTCTGGCTACACCTTC

j_call: TRBJ1-4
cdr3_length: 12
v_call: TRBV25-1
clone_size: NA
d_call: NA
cdr3_aa: CASSELVGKLFF
cdr3_nt: TGTGCCAGCAGTGAATTGGTGGGAAAACTGTTTTTT

j_call: TRBJ1-2
cdr3_length: 13
v_call: TRBV29-1
clone_size: few
d_call: NA
cdr3_aa: CSVGEGSGYGYTF
cdr3_nt: TGCAGCGTTGGGGAGGGATCTGGGTATGGCTACACCTTC

j_call: TRBJ2-7
cdr3_length: 13
v_call: TRBV29-1
clone_size: NA
d_call: NA
cdr3_aa: CSVDGQGDYEQYF
cdr3_nt: TGCAGCGTTGATGGGCAGGGTGACTACGAGCAGTACTTC

j_call: TRBJ1-5
cdr3_length: 15
v_call: TRBV27
clone_size: few
d_call: TRBD1
cdr3_aa: CASSPGQGNYQPQHF
cdr3_nt: TGTGCCAGCAGTCCCGGACAGGGAAACTATCAGCCCCAGCATTTT

j_call: TRBJ1-3
cdr3_length: 14
v_call: TRBV28
clone_size: few
d_call: NA
cdr3_aa: CASSPLGSGNTIYF
cdr3_nt: TGTGCCAGCAGTCCACTCGGGTCTGGAAACACCATATATTTT

j_call: TRBJ2-7
cdr3_length: 11
v_call: TRBV20-1
clone_size: few
d_call: NA
cdr3_aa: CSAKPHYEQYF
cdr3_nt: TGCAGTGCTAAGCCCCACTACGAGCAGTACTTC

j_call: TRBJ1-1
cdr3_length: 14
v_call: TRBV19
clone_size: NA
d_call: NA
cdr3_aa: CASRTDTSYTEAFF
cdr3_nt: TGTGCCAGTAGGACGGACACCTCTTACACTGAAGCTTTCTTT

j_call: TRBJ2-7
cdr3_length: 14
v_call: TRBV5-1
clone_size: NA
d_call: TRBD1
cdr3_aa: CASSPGQGPHEQYF
cdr3_nt: TGCGCCAGCAGCCCAGGACAGGGTCCACACGAGCAGTACTTC

j_call: TRBJ1-1
cdr3_length: 14
v_call: TRBV9
clone_size: NA
d_call: NA
cdr3_aa: CASSAQSSGVEAFF
cdr3_nt: TGTGCCAGCAGCGCGCAATCCTCGGGGGTTGAAGCTTTCTTT

j_call: TRBJ2-7
cdr3_length: 14
v_call: TRBV7-2
clone_size: once
d_call: NA
cdr3_aa: CATQGAPTLYEQYF
cdr3_nt: TGTGCCACTCAGGGAGCGCCCACCCTCTACGAGCAGTACTTC

j_call: TRBJ2-7
cdr3_length: 12
v_call: TRBV29-1
clone_size: NA
d_call: NA
cdr3_aa: CSVLELPYEQYF
cdr3_nt: TGCAGCGTTTTGGAACTCCCCTACGAGCAGTACTTC

j_call: TRBJ2-3
cdr3_length: 15
v_call: TRBV5-1
clone_size: NA
d_call: TRBD2
cdr3_aa: CASSRTSGSTDTQYF
cdr3_nt: TGCGCCAGCAGCCGGACTAGCGGGAGCACAGATACGCAGTATTTT

j_call: TRBJ2-3
cdr3_length: 15
v_call: TRBV5-1
clone_size: NA
d_call: TRBD2
cdr3_aa: CASSTSGRAADTQYF
cdr3_nt: TGCGCCAGCTCTACTAGCGGGAGGGCCGCAGATACGCAGTATTTT

j_call: TRBJ1-2
cdr3_length: 12
v_call: TRBV30
clone_size: NA
d_call: NA
cdr3_aa: CAWTTGNYGYTF
cdr3_nt: TGTGCCTGGACCACAGGGAACTATGGCTACACCTTC

j_call: TRBJ2-2
cdr3_length: 15
v_call: TRBV7-2
clone_size: NA
d_call: NA
cdr3_aa: CASSLDGLPTGELFF
cdr3_nt: TGTGCCAGCAGCTTAGATGGACTCCCCACCGGGGAGCTGTTTTTT

j_call: TRBJ2-7
cdr3_length: 13
v_call: TRBV9
clone_size: NA
d_call: NA
cdr3_aa: CASSVDEGGEQYF
cdr3_nt: TGTGCCAGCAGCGTAGACGAGGGGGGCGAGCAGTACTTC

j_call: TRBJ2-7
cdr3_length: 13
v_call: TRBV10-3
clone_size: NA
d_call: NA
cdr3_aa: CAVGGQSSYEQYF
cdr3_nt: TGTGCCGTCGGCGGACAGAGCTCCTACGAGCAGTACTTC

j_call: TRBJ2-6
cdr3_length: 16
v_call: TRBV7-9
clone_size: NA
d_call: NA
cdr3_aa: CASSPGGSSGANVLTF
cdr3_nt: TGTGCCAGCAGCCCTGGAGGTTCTTCTGGGGCCAACGTCCTGACTTTC

j_call: TRBJ2-1
cdr3_length: 15
v_call: TRBV15
clone_size: few
d_call: TRBD2
cdr3_aa: CATSRPGLAYNEQFF
cdr3_nt: TGTGCCACCAGCAGGCCGGGACTAGCATACAATGAGCAGTTCTTC

j_call: TRBJ2-7
cdr3_length: 11
v_call: TRBV6-1
clone_size: NA
d_call: NA
cdr3_aa: CASVLRGFYHF
cdr3_nt: TGTGCCAGCGTTCTTCGGGGGTTTTACCACTTC

j_call: TRBJ2-1
cdr3_length: 19
v_call: TRBV18
clone_size: NA
d_call: TRBD2
cdr3_aa: CASSPNQARLAGRINEQFF
cdr3_nt: TGTGCCAGCTCACCAAATCAGGCTCGACTAGCGGGGCGGATCAATGAGCAGTTCTTC

j_call: TRBJ2-5
cdr3_length: 10
v_call: TRBV30
clone_size: NA
d_call: NA
cdr3_aa: CAWGGETQYF
cdr3_nt: TGTGCCTGGGGGGGTGAGACCCAGTACTTC

j_call: TRBJ1-4
cdr3_length: 16
v_call: TRBV15
clone_size: NA
d_call: TRBD1
cdr3_aa: CATSRNYRGSNEKLFF
cdr3_nt: TGTGCCACCAGCAGAAACTACAGGGGGTCTAATGAAAAACTGTTTTTT

j_call: TRBJ2-5
cdr3_length: 17
v_call: TRBV2
clone_size: NA
d_call: TRBD2
cdr3_aa: CASSHRTSGRSQETQYF
cdr3_nt: TGTGCCAGCAGTCACCGAACTAGCGGGAGGTCTCAAGAGACCCAGTACTTC

j_call: TRBJ2-3
cdr3_length: 14
v_call: TRBV5-4
clone_size: NA
d_call: NA
cdr3_aa: CASSLDSRTDTQYF
cdr3_nt: TGTGCCAGCAGCTTAGATTCTAGGACAGATACGCAGTATTTT

j_call: TRBJ1-5
cdr3_length: 13
v_call: TRBV19
clone_size: NA
d_call: NA
cdr3_aa: CASSPGSNQPQHF
cdr3_nt: TGTGCCAGTAGTCCCGGTAGCAATCAGCCCCAGCATTTT

j_call: TRBJ2-2
cdr3_length: 13
v_call: TRBV27
clone_size: NA
d_call: NA
cdr3_aa: CATSLSNTGELFF
cdr3_nt: TGTGCCACCTCTCTATCGAACACCGGGGAGCTGTTTTTT

j_call: TRBJ2-7
cdr3_length: 13
v_call: TRBV29-1
clone_size: NA
d_call: TRBD1
cdr3_aa: CSVAGTGMREQYF
cdr3_nt: TGCAGCGTTGCTGGGACAGGGATGAGGGAGCAGTACTTC

j_call: TRBJ2-7
cdr3_length: 13
v_call: TRBV19
clone_size: once
d_call: NA
cdr3_aa: CASRQAGSYEQYF
cdr3_nt: TGTGCCAGTAGACAGGCCGGCTCCTACGAGCAGTACTTC

j_call: TRBJ1-2
cdr3_length: 15
v_call: TRBV9
clone_size: NA
d_call: TRBD1
cdr3_aa: CASSVERTGLYGYTF
cdr3_nt: TGTGCCAGCAGCGTAGAGAGGACAGGTCTCTATGGCTACACCTTC

j_call: TRBJ1-1
cdr3_length: 16
v_call: TRBV4-3
clone_size: few
d_call: NA
cdr3_aa: CASSLGGGMVNTEAFF
cdr3_nt: TGCGCCAGCAGCCTGGGAGGGGGAATGGTGAACACTGAAGCTTTCTTT

j_call: TRBJ2-7
cdr3_length: 12
v_call: TRBV30
clone_size: few
d_call: NA
cdr3_aa: CAWSRGLYEQYF
cdr3_nt: TGTGCCTGGAGTCGGGGGTTGTACGAGCAGTACTTC